This record concerns one T cell receptor (beta chain) sequence. In the authors' workflow: Quantification of nucleated cells was approximated via reference gene primer amplification. Sequencing was performed with immunoSEQ multiplex PCR; in TCRdb, only in-frame clones are kept and a portion is missing. Clone size and the V and J calls come from that table; the DNA yielded D and trimming. The repertoire has about 140,000 clones, approximately 84% of them found once; the top ten carry 4%. V shed 6 bases and J shed 2 bases, with 11 bases lying between them. The length of the CDR3 is 13 residues. The germline V gene has CDR1 MDHEN and CDR2 SYDVKM. These data come from a study of blood T cell repertoires in COVID-19. Looking at the study overall: Sites in the United States, Italy and Spain provided acute and convalescent COVID-19 samples. PBMCs, B-cell-depleted T cells, or T cells were the source of the cDNA or gDNA that made up the material.

Sequencing was done on a sample of peripheral blood. The chain carries TRBV28 and TRBJ2-7; no clear D. The TCR originated in a woman aged 60 to 75 with acute or convalescent COVID-19. CDR3 in DNA: TGTGCCAGCAGAAACCACAGAGCCTACGAGCAGTACTTC. As protein: CASRNHRAYEQYF.